The 15 T cell receptor beta chains below were found in one sample sequenced in a study of shared clonotypes between healthy human individuals. Profiling relied on immunoSEQ multiplex PCR, and the TCRdb table lists in-frame clones only, not all of them. The sample records around 990,000 clones, approximately 80% being singletons. The sequenced sample consisted of memory CD4+ T cells from PBMCs. Subset given: CD45RA-negative fraction. The receptors originated from a man between 18 and 35 years old in good health. Some clones in this sample may be carry-over from other donors' samples.

The chain is built from TRBV4-2 and TRBJ2-7; 10 bases are a match to TRBD1. Germline V lookup: CDR1 LGHNA, CDR2 YNFKEQ. V shed 0 bases and J 6 bases; nucleotides not matched to a gene: 5. The CDR3 is 15 residues long. DNA for the CDR3: TGTGCCAGCAGCCAAGATTGGGACAGGGGTTCCGAGCAGTACTTC. Translation gives CASSQDWDRGSEQYF.

V is TRBV5-1 and J is TRBJ1-4; D is unclear. Trimming shortened V by 4 bases and J by 8 bases, and 15 bases separated the two germline ends. The germline V gene has CDR1 SGHRS and CDR2 YFSETQ. The CDR3 extends over 14 amino acids. Here the CDR3 DNA reads TGCGCCAGCAGCCTTGGACTGTCGTACGAAAAACTGTTTTTT. Its protein product is CASSLGLSYEKLFF.

The chain uses TRBV19 and TRBJ2-7; D unresolved. The CDR3 spans 14 residues. CDR1 is LNHDA and CDR2 is SQIVND in the germline V gene (reference sequence). Trimming took off 5 bases at V and 2 bases at J, with 13 bases between the two ends. Here the CDR3 DNA reads TGTGCCAGTAGTGAAGAACAGCCCCCCTACGAGCAGTACTTC. Residues: CASSEEQPPYEQYF.

The V and J genes are TRBV7-8 and TRBJ2-1; D gene uncertain. CDR3 length: 13 amino acids. CDR1 SGHVS and CDR2 FQNEAQ come from the germline V gene. V was shortened by 7 bases and J by 9 bases, with 16 bases between the two germline ends. CDR3 nucleotides: TGTGCCAGCAAGGTAGCTGGATATCCTGAGCAGTTCTTC. This gives the protein CASKVAGYPEQFF.

The genes are TRBV7-2 and TRBJ1-3; possible D gene TRBD1, 6 bases. V was trimmed by 5 bases and J by 0 bases, leaving 14 bases between them. Germline-derived CDR1 and CDR2 are SGHTA and FQGNSA. The CDR3 has 16 residues. CDR3 DNA sequence: TGTGCCAGCAGCCGCGAACAGGGATCCTCTGGAAACACCATATATTTT. It codes for CASSREQGSSGNTIYF.

This rearrangement joins TRBV5-4 to TRBJ1-5, with a possible D match to TRBD1 (6 bases). CDR3 size: 14 residues. CDR1 is SGHNT, CDR2 YYREEE, per germline (reference sequence). V lost 4 bases and J 2 bases, leaving 10 bases between the germline ends. CDR3 sequence (DNA): TGTGCCAGCAGCCAAGGGGGAGGCAATCAGCCCCAGCATTTT. This sequence encodes CASSQGGGNQPQHF.

The CDR3 region has the DNA TGTGCCAGTAGCCTAGATGGGTTCGAGCAGTACTTC. Amino acids: CASSLDGFEQYF. The chain couples TRBV19 to TRBJ2-7; no reliable D call. The length of the CDR3 is 12 residues. Per the germline V gene, CDR1 is LNHDA and CDR2 is SQIVND (reference sequence). V lost 6 bases and J lost 6, with 12 bases in between.

Notes on this clone: The same CDR3 can be traced to other DNA sequences in this sample. This chain joins TRBV6-5 and TRBJ1-2; D gene unclear. The CDR3 covers 13 residues. Germline CDR1 is MNHEY and CDR2 is SVGAGI. Trimming removed 4 bases at V and 3 bases at J, with 9 bases between. This chain's CDR3 is CASSLVRDYGYTF. The CDR3 region has the DNA TGTGCCAGCAGTTTGGTCAGAGACTATGGCTACACCTTC.

This clone was picked up a small number of times. The chain is built from TRBV5-1 and TRBJ2-5; the D is unclear. The CDR3 loop spans 14 amino acids. Germline CDR1 SGHRS, CDR2 YFSETQ. Trimming took 0 bases from V and 1 from J, leaving 7 bases between them. In DNA, the CDR3 is TGCGCCAGCAGCTTGGGCTATTTCCAAGAGACCCAGTACTTC. Translation gives CASSLGYFQETQYF.

With regard to this clone: Other nucleotide sequences from this sample produce the same CDR3. The chain joins TRBV7-2 to TRBJ2-3, with D uncertain. Deletions cut 0 bases from V and 6 bases from J, with 7 bases between. In germline, CDR1 is SGHTA, CDR2 FQGNSA. This CDR3 is 13 amino acids long. CDR3 DNA sequence: TGTGCCAGCAGCTTAGCGAGAGAGGATACGCAGTATTTT. Protein sequence: CASSLAREDTQYF.

The chain couples TRBV7-6 to TRBJ1-1; 8 bases agree with TRBD1. The V segment lost 5 bases and the J segment 3 bases; nucleotides outside the gene matches: 5. From germline, CDR1 is SGHVS and CDR2 FNYEAQ. The CDR3 spans 14 residues. CDR3 bases: TGTGCCAGCAGCCATGACAGGGGAGACACTGAAGCTTTCTTT. Translated, it gives CASSHDRGDTEAFF.

This clone showed up just a few times. The rearrangement uses TRBV7-6 and TRBJ2-2; D is possibly TRBD2 (6 bases). The CDR3 covers 16 residues. Germline-derived CDR1 and CDR2 are SGHVS and FNYEAQ. Trimming took off 5 bases at V and 2 bases at J, with 15 bases between the two ends. In nucleotides, the CDR3 is TGTGCCAGCAGCCCAAGTGGGGGGAGTAACACCGGGGAGCTGTTTTTT. This sequence encodes CASSPSGGSNTGELFF.

The chain uses TRBV5-1 and TRBJ2-3, with D tentatively TRBD2 (6 bases). This CDR3 contains 15 residues. Between the trimmed V and J ends, which lost 6 bases and 1 base, there was a span of 15 bases. The germline CDR1 and CDR2 sequences are SGHRS and YFSETQ. The CDR3 spells CASTGGEPGTDTQYF. In nucleotides, the CDR3 is TGCGCCAGCACGGGCGGGGAACCGGGCACAGATACGCAGTATTTT. Based on the CDR3 plus reference TRBV5-1 and TRBJ2-3, the full variable domain is KAGVTQTPRYLIKTRGQQVTLSCSPISGHRSVSWYQQTPGQGLQFLFEYFSETQRNKGNFPGRFSGRQFSNSRSEMNVSTLELGDSALYLCASTGGEPGTDTQYFGPGTRLTVL.

V usage is TRBV28 and J usage is TRBJ2-2, with D unclear. V was cut by 4 bases and J by 4 bases, with 16 bases left in between. The germline gives CDR1 MDHEN, CDR2 SYDVKM. The CDR3 has 16 amino acids. DNA for the CDR3: TGTGCCAGCAGTTCCCCGCGCACCCGAGTCACCGGGGAGCTGTTTTTT. Amino acids: CASSSPRTRVTGELFF.

This sequence joins TRBV9 and TRBJ2-7; a weak D match, TRBD1 (5 bases). This CDR3 is 14 amino acids long. Germline values: CDR1 SGDLS, CDR2 YYNGEE. The V end lost 0 bases, the J end lost 3 bases, and 10 bases lay between the germline ends. The CDR3 spells CASSVGGYLYEQYF. Here the CDR3 DNA reads TGTGCCAGCAGCGTAGGGGGCTACCTCTACGAGCAGTACTTC.